Reported below is one TCR beta chain. The data were obtained in a study of blood T cell repertoires in COVID-19. Study-level background: From the United States, Italy and Spain came samples of acute and convalescent COVID-19. T cells, B-cell-depleted T cells, or PBMCs provided the cDNA or gDNA that served as material.

As originally analysed: Counts of nucleated cells, estimated from reference gene primer amplification, were obtained. TCRdb keeps only in-frame clones here, not all; method: immunoSEQ multiplex PCR. V, J and clone size derive from that table, while D and trimming were established from the DNA sequence. The sample lists about 34,000 clones; about 85% were seen once. Trimming cost V 5 bases and J 1 base, with 10 bases left between them. This CDR3 has 13 amino acids. Per the germline V gene, CDR1 is GTSNPN and CDR2 is SVGIG (reference sequence). Sequencing used peripheral blood. The rearrangement uses TRBV30 and TRBJ2-3; D is possibly TRBD2 (5 bases). The TCR comes from a human donor with acute or convalescent COVID-19. The donor label of this sample is uncertain. This CDR3 reads CAWRGAGTDTQYF. CDR3 nucleotides: TGTGCCTGGCGGGGAGCGGGCACAGATACGCAGTATTTT.